This record covers a single T cell receptor beta chain. The data were obtained in a study of blood T cells in healthy people across ages. Germline assignment: CDR1 MNHEY and CDR2 SVGEGT. V gave up 8 bases and J gave up 4 bases, with 6 bases separating them. The CDR3 sequence is 11 residues long. Alongside a J-beta primer mix, a sample-barcoded 5' primer served in a second PCR lasting about 6 to 12 cycles. TCRdb used MiXCR to reprocess the 5' RACE reads, holding one entry per CDR3 protein. The profile shows 1.5 million to 2 million distinct CDR3 sequences, over 25% of them singletons. The TCR was taken from a woman in her 30s in good health. Input material: blood. This chain joins TRBV6-2 or TRBV6-3 and TRBJ1-5; no clear D. Here the CDR3 DNA reads TGTGCCAGCGGGGTGAATCAGCCCCAGCATTTT. Translating it yields CASGVNQPQHF.